This T cell receptor (beta chain) was captured in a study of T cell changes during pregnancy in multiple sclerosis. Only one count was recorded for this clone. TCRdb's copy holds only in-frame clones and misses some; the assay was immunoSEQ multiplex PCR. The table shows about 100,000 clones, with about nine tenths occurring only once. CDR3 length: 13 residues. CDR1 is SGHRS, CDR2 YFSETQ, per germline. V lost 0 bases, J lost 3 bases, and 4 bases lay in between. The chain employs TRBV5-1 and TRBJ2-1; D call uncertain. The sequenced sample was peripheral blood, obtained after pregnancy. The sequence was collected from a female donor with multiple sclerosis, enrolled in a pregnancy study. The DNA of the CDR3 is TGCGCCAGCAGCTTGGACAGCTACAATGAGCAGTTCTTC. This encodes CASSLDSYNEQFF.